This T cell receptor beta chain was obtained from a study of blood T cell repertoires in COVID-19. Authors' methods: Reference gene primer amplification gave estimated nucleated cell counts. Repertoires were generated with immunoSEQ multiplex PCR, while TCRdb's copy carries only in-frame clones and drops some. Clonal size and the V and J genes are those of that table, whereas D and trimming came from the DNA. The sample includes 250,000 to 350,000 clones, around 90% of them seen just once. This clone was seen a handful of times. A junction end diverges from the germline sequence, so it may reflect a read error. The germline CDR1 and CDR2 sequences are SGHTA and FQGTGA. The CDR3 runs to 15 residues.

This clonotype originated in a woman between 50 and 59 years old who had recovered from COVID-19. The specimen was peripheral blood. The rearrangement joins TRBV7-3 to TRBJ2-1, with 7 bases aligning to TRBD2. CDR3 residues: CASSDSGMGYSEQFF. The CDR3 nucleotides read TGTGCCAGCAGCGACAGCGGGATGGGGTACAGTGAGCAGTTCTTC.